This T cell receptor beta chain was retrieved from a study of early T cells in non-severe SARS-CoV-2 infection. Study-level background: From unsorted whole blood, bulk RNA was sequenced, and the chains remained unpaired. General study points: The matching step, a VDJdb search, favored anti-spike CD8 responses and missed private and CD4 specificities.

The ends were cut back, 0 bases at V and 5 bases at J, with 8 bases in the middle. CDR1 DFQATT and CDR2 SNEGSKA come from the germline V gene (reference sequence). The CDR3 is 13 amino acids. There are a few counts of this clonotype. Its matching antigen is unknown. MiXCR, applied by TCRdb to the 5' RACE reads, yields one record per CDR3 protein. The repertoire holds tens of thousands of distinct CDR3 sequences, with over 15% as singletons. The sample here was whole blood, taken at baseline. The TCR originated in an adult who was a healthcare worker with PCR-confirmed SARS-CoV-2 infection or an uninfected control (not recorded which). This chain connects TRBV20-1 to TRBJ2-1, with unresolved D. This CDR3 reads CSARDLSDNEQFF. The CDR3 DNA is TGCAGTGCTAGAGATCTTTCCGACAATGAGCAGTTCTTC.